This entry concerns a single T cell receptor beta chain. Its antigen is unidentified. The assay was immunoSEQ multiplex PCR, and TCRdb's table has in-frame clones only and misses some. The repertoire holds 70,000 to 80,000 clones, with around nine tenths as singletons. The data derive from a study of OX40 agonist ivuxolimab in advanced cancers. Study as a whole: Patients' therapy was ivuxolimab, an antibody that acts as an agonist of OX40 (CD134). Patient treatment consisted of intravenous ivuxolimab administration every 2 weeks at 0.01 to 10 mg/kg. Notes on the study in general: Mean expanded clone counts were higher in CD8+ than CD4+ T cells.

J gave up 0 bases and V 5 bases, and 2 bases lay outside the gene matches. Per germline, CDR1 KGHSH and CDR2 LQKENI. The CDR3 has 15 residues. The specimen was CD4+ or CD8+ T cells sorted from blood, collected in a trial of the OX40 agonist ivuxolimab. V is TRBV18 and J is TRBJ2-7; 12 bases map to TRBD1. The TCR comes from an adult with an advanced solid tumor such as melanoma, head and neck, liver or kidney cancer. CDR3 amino acids: CASSSGQGASYEQYF. DNA of the CDR3: TGTGCCAGCTCATCGGGACAGGGGGCCTCCTACGAGCAGTACTTC.